This TCR beta chain emerged from a study of cytomegalovirus exposure and HLA in healthy donors (dated by TCRdb to about 2017). Describing the broader study: An earlier analysis of approximately 600 of the donors reported more than 250 Gb of sequence data and approximately 110 million unique TCR beta sequences from roughly 200 million T cells. The number of donors typed differed by locus, with about 629-630 for A, B, C, DRB1 and DQB1, 522 for DQA1, under 610 for DPA1, and over 400 for DPB1. A later analysis re-examined previously published TCR beta repertoires from hundreds of donors and added high-resolution HLA genotyping to investigate patterns of TCR occurrence. Roughly 300 gigabases of sequencing data and tens of millions of unique TCR sequences were included in an early release covering over 600 HLA-typed donors. Every repertoire in the discovery cohort had been generated on one and the same sequencing platform. Of the approximately 400 genotyped donors, 65% to 90% were placed in the genetic ancestry cluster associated with self-reported Caucasian donors. The study combined high-throughput TCR immunosequencing, statistical association of individual TCRs with disease status, and machine learning to predict cytomegalovirus infection status. An earlier analysis of several hundred of the donors applied high-throughput TCR beta sequencing to assess whether each TCR beta V gene segment acted as functional or pseudogenic. Along with the roughly 610-subject first cohort, a separate validation cohort of roughly 110 different subjects was used. A later genetic analysis took genome-wide SNP genotypes for about 65% of the 666 donors and used that subset as a discovery cohort. The T cell repertoires of around 730 subjects were profiled by immunosequencing and related to cytomegalovirus serostatus. Rather than drawing on any new phenotypic data, the later analysis identified candidate immune exposures from TCR beta sequences and the way those sequences occurred across donors. Donor age, sex, ethnicity and CMV serostatus were compiled alongside the repertoire data. HLA typing included class I and class II loci at four-digit resolution. Across 300 to 500 genotyped donors of the cohort, an average of approximately 200,000 unique TCR beta nucleotide sequences per donor were sequenced, and roughly 18% of those sequences were non-productive. About five DR-DQ haplotypes were treated as single units for association and clustering because of strong linkage in the cohort. The aim of the study was to test whether cataloging public T cell receptors could identify signatures of past pathogen exposure. What the authors observed across the whole study: In a later analysis, about 17,000 TCR beta sequences were associated with specific HLA alleles at a false discovery rate of 0.05. CMV serostatus was the only immune exposure information available for the cohort. Some IMGT-functional V segments, including TRBV6-2 and TRBV6-3, could not be told apart with the 87-base-pair reads, so those segments were excluded. When HLA alleles, especially DR and DQ, strongly co-occurred, attributing TCR associations to individual alleles was difficult. A later genetic analysis reported fewer N-insertions in productive TCRs among donors in an Asian-associated ancestry cluster than the roughly 620-donor mean. Correlated functional status among segregating V segments might reflect linkage disequilibrium, but an unknown experimental factor could not be ruled out. A group of highly shared sequence variants was considered likely to be a technical artifact of the sequencing pipeline. The authors suggested that the approach could potentially be extended to other disease states and immunological phenotypes. The presence/absence analyses assumed that sequencing depth was roughly uniform across donors, and that assumption may not be true. According to a later analysis, TCR association rates differed among HLA loci, with DRB1 alleles showing the most associated TCRs and HLA-C alleles showing the fewest. While some public TCRs were present in many individuals, most TCR sequences turned up only very rarely across donors. Because some donors lacked HLA typing at each locus, the association tests relied only on the typed subset. In a later analysis, HLA-associated TCR beta chains were found to be more clonally expanded and to have lower generation probabilities than equally common non-associated chains. The cohort was sequenced for TCR beta chains only, and without alpha or paired-chain data the features that could be detected were limited. Three of the identified cytomegalovirus-associated TCR beta chains were confirmed in vitro to be specific for cytomegalovirus antigens. In a later genetic analysis, a missense DCLRE1C variant was associated with V-gene and J-gene trimming of TCR beta chains, and the association was replicated in an independent cohort. According to a later analysis, most CMV-associated TCR beta chains appeared to be HLA-restricted, and the HLA associations seemed to be driven largely by CMV exposure. In the study, roughly 160 TCR beta chains were listed as associated with cytomegalovirus. Several of the top co-occurrence clusters appeared to be linked to parvovirus B19, influenza, CMV and Epstein-Barr virus, according to a later analysis. A further reported finding was that TCR beta sequences accurately predicted the HLA-A and HLA-B alleles for most subjects in the first cohort. The classifier was reported to diagnose cytomegalovirus status with high specificity and sensitivity in both the original and validation cohorts. In an earlier analysis of more than 450 of the donors, most TCR beta V segments were observed in productive rearrangements about 90% or about 30% of the time, broadly matching IMGT annotations. Some 16 rarely observed V segments, including chromosome 9 orphons, were excluded from the earlier analysis of several hundred of the donors because counts were too low.

CDR1 is given as MDHEN and CDR2 as SYDVKM, both from the germline V gene. The CDR3 goes from the cysteine to the phenylalanine over 12 residues. Solely the CDR3 DNA is kept, with 36 bases framed from the first base. The V end loses 6 bases and the J end loses 9 bases, and a stretch of 14 bases separates them. The cohort comprised hundreds of healthy bone marrow donors. At the time of sampling, every cohort member was nominally healthy, though immune exposures that went unrecorded were likely present. The donor tested CMV seropositive, placing the donor among the roughly 270 seropositive members of the cohort. A peripheral blood sample was provided by each donor, and peripheral blood mononuclear cells were used for TCR beta sequencing. The Qiagen DNeasy Blood Extraction Kit was used to extract genomic DNA from the blood cell samples. Notes on this clone: This clone's antigen is unknown. No much larger clone exists at a distance of one base, and base qualities are not known.

Library generation was performed with the immunoSEQ multiplex PCR assay. For the multiplex PCR, a mixture combining 60 forward primers for TCR Vbeta segments and 13 reverse primers for TCR Jbeta segments was used. A multiplex PCR assay on genomic DNA amplified the CDR3 region of rearranged TCR beta genes. Amplified TCR beta libraries were sequenced as 87-base-pair reads on the Illumina HiSeq System. The original pipeline was this. A later analysis counted about 80 million unique TCR beta chains across the 600 to 850 repertoires, and 9.5 million to 11 million of these chains were shared by at least two donors. Raw reads were error-corrected and collapsed into unique sequences by a nearest-neighbor algorithm in which closely related sequences were merged to remove PCR and sequencing errors. Alignment of CDR3 sequences to IMGT reference sequences was used to assign V, D and J gene segments. For a sequence to be retained, a match of at least six nucleotides to both a V gene segment and a J gene segment was required. Rearrangements were classified as productive when the CDR3 lacked stop codons and remained in frame with V and J, and all other rearrangements were classified as non-productive. Following IMGT convention, CDR3 was defined as the stretch from the second conserved V-encoded cysteine up to the conserved J-encoded phenylalanine. Sequences without an unambiguous match to a single V gene segment were excluded from the earlier analysis of a few hundred of the donors. In an earlier analysis of around 600 of the donors, V segments were called functional above 56.7% productive rearrangements and were called segregating when the between-donor standard deviation exceeded 5%. A statistical classification framework was built for diagnosing cytomegalovirus status from the catalog of TCR beta chain sequences. In a later analysis, V and J genes were assigned by comparing TCR nucleotide sequences against IMGT/GENE-DB human TR gene sequences. In a later analysis, CDR3 sequences and most-parsimonious VDJ recombination scenarios were assigned using the TCRdist pipeline. In a later analysis, each TCR beta chain was defined by its CDR3 amino acid sequence together with its V-gene family, and reads without a unique V-gene family were excluded. In a later analysis, fewer than 600 highly shared, low-generation-probability nucleotide sequences were removed to address suspected cross-contamination and a sequencing artifact. In a later analysis, a clonal expansion index was calculated for each public chain from normalized within-repertoire ranks of inferred template counts. In a later analysis, generation probabilities were computed using a VDJ recombination model fitted to out-of-frame rearrangements, and the results were checked against IGoR. In a later analysis, TCR-TCR, TCR-HLA and TCR-CMV co-occurrence was scored with hypergeometric tests, and a repertoire-size bias correction was applied to TCR pairs. In a later analysis, false discovery rates were estimated by permuting HLA or CMV assignments 20 times. In a later analysis, co-occurring TCRs were grouped using DBSCAN, with TCRdist sequence similarity added in when clustering inside HLA-allele-positive subsets. Co-occurrence clustering excluded repertoires with fewer than 30,000 or more than 120,000 public chains, plus five with anomalous nucleotide sharing. TCRdb obtained this table from immuneACCESS and retained in-frame rearrangements with V and J assigned. These tables miss some clones; where compared with another copy, unresolved V genes account for less than half of the shortfall, and the remainder is unexplained. V, J and clone size are those of that table, while D and trimming were read from the DNA. This sample comprises under 200,000 clones, around 76% of them detected only once. Of the sample, around 1.9% is held by the ten largest clones.

Recombination linked TRBV28 to TRBJ2-5; D gene: possibly TRBD2, on 5 matching bases. This TCR derives from a woman in her twenties or thirties in good health and CMV-seropositive. The sample was PBMCs. The DNA sequence is as follows: TGTGCCAGCAGGCAAGGACTCGGGTCCCAGTACTTC. Its translation is CASRQGLGSQYF. Beyond the CDR3, the reference TRBV28 and TRBJ2-5 genes provide the residues; the full variable domain reads: DVKVTQSSRYLVKRTGEKVFLECVQDMDHENMFWYRQDPGLGLRLIYFSYDVKMKEKGDIPEGYSVSREKKERFSLILESASTNQTSMYLCASRQGLGSQYFGPGTRLLVL.